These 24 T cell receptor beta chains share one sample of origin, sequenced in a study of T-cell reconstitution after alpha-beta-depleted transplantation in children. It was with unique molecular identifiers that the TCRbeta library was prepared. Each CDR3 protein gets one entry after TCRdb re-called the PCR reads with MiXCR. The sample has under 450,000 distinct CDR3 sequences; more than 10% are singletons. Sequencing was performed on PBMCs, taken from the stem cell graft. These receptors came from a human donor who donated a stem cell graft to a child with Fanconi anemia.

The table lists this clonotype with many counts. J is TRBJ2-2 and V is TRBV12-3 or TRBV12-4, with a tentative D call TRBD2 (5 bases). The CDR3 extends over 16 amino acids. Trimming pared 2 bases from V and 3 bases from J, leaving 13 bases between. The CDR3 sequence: CASSLLGGGDTGELFF. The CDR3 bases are TGTGCCAGCAGTTTACTTGGCGGAGGAGACACCGGGGAGCTGTTTTTT.

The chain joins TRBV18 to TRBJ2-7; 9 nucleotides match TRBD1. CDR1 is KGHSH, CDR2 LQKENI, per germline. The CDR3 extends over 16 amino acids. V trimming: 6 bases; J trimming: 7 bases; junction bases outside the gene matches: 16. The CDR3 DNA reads TGTGCCAGCTCCCCCGGGACAGGGAATCTTCTGGGGGAGCAGTACGTC. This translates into CASSPGTGNLLGEQYV.

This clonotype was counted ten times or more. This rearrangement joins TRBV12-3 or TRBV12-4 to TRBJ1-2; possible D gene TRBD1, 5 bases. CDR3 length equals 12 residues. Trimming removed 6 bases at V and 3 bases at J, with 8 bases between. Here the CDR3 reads CASSLTDYGYTF. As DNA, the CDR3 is TGTGCCAGCAGCTTGACAGACTATGGCTACACCTTC.

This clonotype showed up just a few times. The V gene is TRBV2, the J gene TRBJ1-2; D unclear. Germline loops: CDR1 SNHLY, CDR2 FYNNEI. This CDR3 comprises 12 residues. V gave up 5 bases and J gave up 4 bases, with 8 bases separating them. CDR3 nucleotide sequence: TGTGCCAGCAGTCCAATCCCCTATGGCTACACCTTC. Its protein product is CASSPIPYGYTF.

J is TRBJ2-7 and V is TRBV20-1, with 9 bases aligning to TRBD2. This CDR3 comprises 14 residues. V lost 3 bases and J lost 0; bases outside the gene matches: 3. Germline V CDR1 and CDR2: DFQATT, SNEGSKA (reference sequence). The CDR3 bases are TGCAGTGCTAGGGCGGGGGGGAACTCCTACGAGCAGTACTTC. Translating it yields CSARAGGNSYEQYF.

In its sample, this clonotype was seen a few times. The CDR3 spells CASSRPMGGYTF. For the CDR3, the DNA is TGTGCCAGCAGTCGCCCGATGGGGGGCTACACCTTC. This chain uses TRBV12-3 or TRBV12-4 with TRBJ1-2; D is ambiguous. Trimming shortened V by 5 bases and J by 8 bases, and 12 bases separated the two germline ends. CDR3 length equals 12 residues.

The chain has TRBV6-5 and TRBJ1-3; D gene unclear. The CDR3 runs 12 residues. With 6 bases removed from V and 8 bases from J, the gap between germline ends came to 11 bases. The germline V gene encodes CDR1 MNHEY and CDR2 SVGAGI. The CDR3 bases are TGTGCCAGCAGCCCTTCGCGGCACACCATATATTTT. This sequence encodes CASSPSRHTIYF.

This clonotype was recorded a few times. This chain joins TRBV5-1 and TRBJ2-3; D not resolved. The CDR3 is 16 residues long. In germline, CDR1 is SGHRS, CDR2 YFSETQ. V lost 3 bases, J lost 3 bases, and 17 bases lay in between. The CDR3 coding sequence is TGCGCCAGCAGCTCCTCGTTGAGGAGTCGAACAGATACGCAGTATTTT. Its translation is CASSSSLRSRTDTQYF.

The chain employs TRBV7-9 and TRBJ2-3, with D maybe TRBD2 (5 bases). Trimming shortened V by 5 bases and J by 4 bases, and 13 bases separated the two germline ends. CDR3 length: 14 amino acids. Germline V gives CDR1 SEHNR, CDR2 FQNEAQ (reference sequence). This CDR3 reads CASSPGIGPDTQYF. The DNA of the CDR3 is TGTGCCAGCAGCCCCGGGATAGGGCCAGATACGCAGTATTTT.

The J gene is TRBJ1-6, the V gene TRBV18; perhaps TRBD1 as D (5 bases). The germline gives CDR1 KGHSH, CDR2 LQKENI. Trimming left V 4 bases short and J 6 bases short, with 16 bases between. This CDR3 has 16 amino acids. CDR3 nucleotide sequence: TGTGCCAGCTCACAGGGACTTCCGAGGGGTAATTCACCCCTCCACTTT. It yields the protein CASSQGLPRGNSPLHF.

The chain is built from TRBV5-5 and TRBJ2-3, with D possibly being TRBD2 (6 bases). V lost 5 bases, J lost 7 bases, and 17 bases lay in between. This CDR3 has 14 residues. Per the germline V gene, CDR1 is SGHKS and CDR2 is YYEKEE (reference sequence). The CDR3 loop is CASREGTSLHTQYF. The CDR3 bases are TGTGCCAGCAGGGAAGGGACTTCTTTACATACGCAGTATTTT. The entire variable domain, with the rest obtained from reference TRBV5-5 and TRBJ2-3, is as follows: DAGVTQSPTHLIKTRGQQVTLRCSPISGHKSVSWYQQVLGQGPQFIFQYYEKEERGRGNFPDRFSARQFPNYSSELNVNALLLGDSALYLCASREGTSLHTQYFGPGTRLTVL.

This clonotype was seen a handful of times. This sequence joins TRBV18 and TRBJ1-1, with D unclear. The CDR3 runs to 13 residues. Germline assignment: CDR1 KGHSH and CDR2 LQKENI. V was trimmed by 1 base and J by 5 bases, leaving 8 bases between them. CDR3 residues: CASSPLRTTEAFF. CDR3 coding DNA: TGTGCCAGCTCACCACTCAGGACTACTGAAGCTTTCTTT. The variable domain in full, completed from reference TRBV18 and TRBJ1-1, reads NAGVMQNPRHLVRRRGQEARLRCSPMKGHSHVYWYRQLPEEGLKFMVYLQKENIIDESGMPKERFSAEFPKEGPSILRIQQVVRGDSAAYFCASSPLRTTEAFFGQGTRLTVV.

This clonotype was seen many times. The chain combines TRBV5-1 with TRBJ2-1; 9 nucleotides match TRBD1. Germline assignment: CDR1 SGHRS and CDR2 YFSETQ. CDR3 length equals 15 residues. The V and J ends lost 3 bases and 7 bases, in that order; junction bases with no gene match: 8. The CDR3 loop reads CASSSGTGIMNEQFF. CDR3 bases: TGCGCCAGCAGCTCCGGGACAGGGATTATGAATGAGCAGTTCTTC.

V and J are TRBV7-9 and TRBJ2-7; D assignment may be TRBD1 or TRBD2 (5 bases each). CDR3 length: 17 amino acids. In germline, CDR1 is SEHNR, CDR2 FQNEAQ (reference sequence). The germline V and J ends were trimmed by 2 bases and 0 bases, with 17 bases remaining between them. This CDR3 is CASSLSVRDGSSYEQYF. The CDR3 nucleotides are TGTGCCAGCAGCTTATCAGTTCGGGACGGTAGCTCCTACGAGCAGTACTTC.

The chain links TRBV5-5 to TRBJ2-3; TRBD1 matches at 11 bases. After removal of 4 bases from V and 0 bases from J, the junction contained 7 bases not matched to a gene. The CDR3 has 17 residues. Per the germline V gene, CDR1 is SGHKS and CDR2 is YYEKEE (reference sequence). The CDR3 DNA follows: TGTGCCAGCAGCACACGGACAGGGGGCTTTAGCACAGATACGCAGTATTTT. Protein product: CASSTRTGGFSTDTQYF.

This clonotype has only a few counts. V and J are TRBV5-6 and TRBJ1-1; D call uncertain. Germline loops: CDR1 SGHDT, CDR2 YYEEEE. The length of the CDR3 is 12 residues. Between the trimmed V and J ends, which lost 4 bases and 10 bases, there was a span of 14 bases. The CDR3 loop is CASSADGVRAFF. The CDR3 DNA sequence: TGTGCCAGCAGCGCAGACGGCGTCAGAGCTTTCTTT.

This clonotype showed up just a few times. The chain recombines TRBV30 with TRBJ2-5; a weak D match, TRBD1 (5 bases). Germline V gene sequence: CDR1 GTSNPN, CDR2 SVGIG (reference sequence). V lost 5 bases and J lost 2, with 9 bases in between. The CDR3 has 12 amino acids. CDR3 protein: CAWGARQETQYF. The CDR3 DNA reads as TGTGCCTGGGGGGCCAGGCAAGAGACCCAGTACTTC.

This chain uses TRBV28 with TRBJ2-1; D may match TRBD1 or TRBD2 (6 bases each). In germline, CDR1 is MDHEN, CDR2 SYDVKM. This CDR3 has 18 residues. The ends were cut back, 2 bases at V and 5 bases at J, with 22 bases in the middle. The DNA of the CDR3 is TGTGCCAGCAGTTTAAGGGGTTTACGGGGGCGGAGAGACAATGAGCAGTTCTTC. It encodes CASSLRGLRGRRDNEQFF.

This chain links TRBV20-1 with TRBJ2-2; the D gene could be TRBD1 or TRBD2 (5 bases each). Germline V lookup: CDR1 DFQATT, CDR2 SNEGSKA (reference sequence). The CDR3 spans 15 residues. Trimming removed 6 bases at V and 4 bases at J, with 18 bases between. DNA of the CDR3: TGCAGTGCGCTCCTACCGGGGCGCGGCACCGGGGAGCTGTTTTTT. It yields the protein CSALLPGRGTGELFF.

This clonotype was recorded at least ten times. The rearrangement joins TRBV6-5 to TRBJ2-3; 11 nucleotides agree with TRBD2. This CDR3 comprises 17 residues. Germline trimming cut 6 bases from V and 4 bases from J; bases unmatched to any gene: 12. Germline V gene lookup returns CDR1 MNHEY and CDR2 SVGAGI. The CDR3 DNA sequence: TGTGCCAGCAGCCGGACTAGCGGGCTCTCCGGCGCAGATACGCAGTATTTT. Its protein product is CASSRTSGLSGADTQYF.

The CDR3 reads CASSLFAGAKDTQYF. The DNA of the CDR3 is TGCGCCAGCAGCCTCTTCGCGGGGGCTAAGGATACGCAGTATTTT. The V gene is TRBV5-1, the J gene TRBJ2-3, with D possibly TRBD2 on 7 matching bases. Trimming took off 4 bases at V and 6 bases at J, with 18 bases between the two ends. The CDR3 spans 15 residues. Germline values: CDR1 SGHRS, CDR2 YFSETQ.

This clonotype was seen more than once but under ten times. This CDR3 is CSARVMVDREMNTEAFF. CDR3 bases: TGCAGTGCTAGAGTAATGGTGGACAGAGAAATGAACACTGAAGCTTTCTTT. The chain joins TRBV20-1 to TRBJ1-1; a possible D gene is TRBD1 (6 bases). Germline lookup yields CDR1 DFQATT and CDR2 SNEGSKA (reference sequence). This CDR3 is 17 amino acids long. The germline V and J ends were trimmed by 1 base and 0 bases, with 18 bases remaining between them.

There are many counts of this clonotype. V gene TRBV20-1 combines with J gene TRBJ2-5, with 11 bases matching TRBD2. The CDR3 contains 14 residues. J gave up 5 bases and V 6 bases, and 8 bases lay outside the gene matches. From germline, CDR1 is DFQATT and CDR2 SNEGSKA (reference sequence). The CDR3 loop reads CSAETSGVSETQYF. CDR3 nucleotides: TGCAGTGCCGAGACTAGCGGGGTATCGGAGACCCAGTACTTC.

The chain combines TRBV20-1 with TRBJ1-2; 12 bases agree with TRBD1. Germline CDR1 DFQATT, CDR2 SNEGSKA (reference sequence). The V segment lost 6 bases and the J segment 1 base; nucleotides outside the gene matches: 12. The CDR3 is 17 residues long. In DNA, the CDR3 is TGCAGTGCCAAGGGACAGGGGGCGCTTAACCTTAACTATGGCTACACCTTC. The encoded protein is CSAKGQGALNLNYGYTF.